Below are 3 T cell receptor beta chains sequenced from a single sample in a study of blood T cell repertoires in COVID-19. Data came from immunoSEQ multiplex PCR; TCRdb stores just in-frame clones and leaves some out. The sample records around 130,000 clones, 86% being singletons. Specimen: PBMCs or T cells enriched from blood (not recorded which). Every receptor here comes from a woman aged 50 to 65 who had recovered from COVID-19.

The gene calls are TRBV14 and TRBJ2-7; D perhaps matches TRBD1 (6 bases). V gave up 2 bases and J gave up 3 bases, with 14 bases separating them. The CDR3 is made up of 15 amino acids. CDR1 is SGHDN, CDR2 FVKESK, per germline. The CDR3 sequence: CASSQLSGTSYEQYF. CDR3 nucleotides: TGTGCCAGCAGCCAACTTTCCGGGACAAGCTACGAGCAGTACTTC. The complete variable domain, with remaining parts taken from reference TRBV14 and TRBJ2-7, reads EAGVTQFPSHSVIEKGQTVTLRCDPISGHDNLYWYRRVMGKEIKFLLHFVKESKQDESGMPNNRFLAERTGGTYSTLKVQPAELEDSGVYFCASSQLSGTSYEQYFGPGTRLTVT.

The CDR3 protein is CASSGQGQGADTQYF. The CDR3 nucleotides are TGTGCCAGCTCAGGACAGGGACAGGGGGCAGATACGCAGTATTTT. The rearrangement joins TRBV18 to TRBJ2-3; TRBD1 matches 11 bases. The CDR3 has 15 residues. Germline assignment: CDR1 KGHSH and CDR2 LQKENI. The V segment lost 5 bases and the J segment 4 bases; nucleotides outside the gene matches: 5.

This clone was seen once. This sequence joins TRBV6-5 and TRBJ2-5; D not resolved. The CDR3 has 11 residues. The V gene's germline CDR1 is MNHEY and CDR2 SVGAGI. The ends were cut back, 2 bases at V and 5 bases at J, with 3 bases in the middle. The CDR3 bases are TGTGCCAGCAGTTACCGGGAGACCCAGTACTTC. Translated, it gives CASSYRETQYF.